Sequencing of this T cell receptor (beta chain) was carried out in a study of T-cell memory formation after mild COVID-19. Overall study results and limits: Shrinking CD4+ clones were chiefly CM and EM; CD8+ ones were chiefly EMRA. The study found balanced CD4/CD8 in clones contracting day 15 to 85 and a CD4+ lean in later expanders.

Trimming removed 10 bases from V and 2 bases from J; junction bases left unmatched: 4. The CDR3 runs to 13 residues. The V gene's germline CDR1 is MNHEY and CDR2 SVGAGI. TCRdb recomputed calls from the 5' RACE reads with MiXCR, one row per CDR3 protein. This table has almost 550,000 distinct CDR3 sequences, around 21% appearing once. Concerning this clonotype: Its specificity is not known.

The sequenced material came from PBMCs or a T cell subset sorted from them (not recorded which). J is TRBJ2-5 and V is TRBV6-5, with 10 bases lining up with TRBD2. The sequence was collected from an adult woman who had mild COVID-19 (a few samples of this study predate the infection). Cell type and time point are not known. The CDR3 loop reads CATKAGGQETQYF. The CDR3 bases are TGTGCCACCAAAGCGGGAGGGCAAGAGACCCAGTACTTC.